The next 22 T cell receptor beta chains were all read from a single sample in a study of blood T cells in healthy people across ages. The authors ran a second PCR of 7 to 11 cycles using a sample-barcoded 5' primer and a J-beta primer mix. TCRdb reprocessed the 5' RACE reads with MiXCR, giving one entry per CDR3 protein. The sample gives about 830,000 distinct CDR3 sequences, 58% of which show up once; approximately 23% is in the top ten. Sequences were obtained from blood. These receptors were collected from a man aged 25-45 years in good health.

The chain links TRBV5-1 to TRBJ1-3; D is unclear. The V gene lost 6 bases and the J gene lost 2 bases, with 9 bases spanning the gap. The germline gives CDR1 SGHRS, CDR2 YFSETQ. The CDR3 is 13 residues long. Here the CDR3 reads CASTANPGNTIYF. As DNA, the CDR3 is TGCGCCAGCACAGCTAACCCTGGAAACACCATATATTTT.

The chain couples TRBV11-2 to TRBJ2-7; no firm D call. The CDR3 runs to 10 residues. Trimming cost V 4 bases and J 10 bases, with 8 bases left between them. In germline, CDR1 is SGHAT, CDR2 FQNNGV. This CDR3 reads CASSSGSQYF. The CDR3 nucleotides read TGTGCCAGCAGCTCAGGAAGCCAGTACTTC.

The chain combines TRBV29-1 with TRBJ2-7; 9 bases line up with TRBD1. Germline values: CDR1 SQVTM, CDR2 ANQGSEA. CDR3 length: 13 amino acids. The V segment lost 0 bases and the J segment 4 bases; nucleotides outside the gene matches: 1. The CDR3 sequence: CSVEEQGAYEQYF. CDR3 coding DNA: TGCAGCGTTGAAGAACAGGGGGCTTACGAGCAGTACTTC.

The chain has TRBV20-1 and TRBJ2-3; TRBD2 matches at 9 bases. CDR1 and CDR2 (germline): DFQATT, SNEGSKA (reference sequence). CDR3 length: 15 amino acids. With V trimmed by 5 bases and J by 5 bases, 11 bases remained unmatched. The CDR3 nucleotides read TGCAGTGCTCCAGCTTTGGGACTAGCAGGAGATACGCAGTATTTT. It yields the protein CSAPALGLAGDTQYF.

The V gene is TRBV2, the J gene TRBJ2-1, with 8 bases identical to TRBD2. Germline V gives CDR1 SNHLY, CDR2 FYNNEI. With 8 bases clipped from V and 7 bases from J, the junction kept 10 bases outside the gene matches. The CDR3 totals 14 residues. The CDR3 reads CASHGGGWLNEQFF. CDR3 sequence (DNA): TGTGCCAGCCACGGGGGGGGATGGTTGAATGAGCAGTTCTTC.

This chain links TRBV18 with TRBJ1-4, with D uncertain. Deletions cut 3 bases from V and 8 bases from J, with 13 bases between. The CDR3 has 14 amino acids. CDR1 and CDR2 (germline): KGHSH, LQKENI. CDR3: CASSPYPSGEKLFF. As DNA, the CDR3 is TGTGCCAGCTCACCCTACCCAAGTGGAGAAAAACTGTTTTTT.

In regard to this clonotype: The junction shows a germline mismatch at one end, possibly a read error. The chain employs TRBV20-1 and TRBJ2-4, with a possible D match to TRBD1 (6 bases). CDR1 and CDR2 from the germline V gene are DFQATT and SNEGSKA (reference sequence). This CDR3 has 14 residues. The CDR3 protein is CSARGQDSKNIQYF. The CDR3, as DNA: TGCAGCGCTAGGGGACAAGACTCCAAAAACATTCAGTACTTC.

The chain is built from TRBV28 and TRBJ1-4; D remains unclear. This CDR3 has 11 residues. Germline V CDR1 and CDR2: MDHEN, SYDVKM. The ends were cut back, 2 bases at V and 11 bases at J, with 6 bases in the middle. The CDR3 region is CASSLMNKLFF. DNA for the CDR3: TGTGCCAGCAGTTTAATGAACAAACTGTTTTTT.

This clonotype occurred a few times. V and J are TRBV27 and TRBJ2-1; 8 bases align to TRBD2. The CDR3 length is 14 residues. V was pared by 6 bases and J by 10 bases, with 11 bases of the junction left unmatched. Germline-derived CDR1 and CDR2 are MNHEY and SMNVEV (reference sequence). The CDR3 sequence: CASSPLGGAEEQFF. The CDR3 region has the DNA TGTGCCAGCAGCCCTCTCGGGGGGGCAGAAGAGCAGTTCTTC.

There are a few counts of this clonotype. The chain employs TRBV12-3 or TRBV12-4 and TRBJ2-7, with TRBD2 matching over 9 bases. V shed 3 bases and J 7 bases; nucleotides not matched to a gene: 10. The CDR3 is 15 amino acids. In nucleotides, the CDR3 is TGTGCCAGCAGTTTCGTCGGTAGCGGGGGAGGAGAGCAGTACTTC. It is translated as CASSFVGSGGGEQYF.

The J gene is TRBJ2-1, the V gene TRBV4-1, with 9 bases aligning to TRBD2. J gave up 6 bases and V 4 bases, and 10 bases lay outside the gene matches. Germline V CDR1 and CDR2: MGHRA, YSYEKL. The length of the CDR3 is 16 residues. The chain's CDR3 is CASSRIEAGGRNEQFF. Written as DNA, the CDR3 is TGCGCCAGCAGCCGTATTGAAGCGGGGGGACGCAATGAGCAGTTCTTC.

This chain connects TRBV12-3 or TRBV12-4 to TRBJ1-2; D not resolved. Trimming stripped 0 bases from V and 0 bases from J, with 11 bases between. This CDR3 is built from 16 residues. The CDR3 region has the DNA TGTGCCAGCAGTTTAGCCGGGGTTCTAGCTAACTATGGCTACACCTTC. This gives the protein CASSLAGVLANYGYTF.

The genes are TRBV7-9 and TRBJ2-7; D tentatively reads TRBD1 or TRBD2 (5 bases each). The CDR3 runs 15 residues. V gave up 6 bases and J gave up 3 bases, with 18 bases separating them. Germline CDR1 is SEHNR and CDR2 is FQNEAQ (reference sequence). The CDR3 loop is CASRNSRDANYEQYF. The DNA of the CDR3 is TGTGCCAGCAGAAATTCCCGGGACGCCAACTACGAGCAGTACTTC. The variable domain in full, completed from reference TRBV7-9 and TRBJ2-7, reads DTGVSQNPRHKITKRGQNVTFRCDPISEHNRLYWYRQTLGQGPEFLTYFQNEAQLEKSRLLSDRFSAERPKGSFSTLEIQRTEQGDSAMYLCASRNSRDANYEQYFGPGTRLTVT.

This clonotype was seen more than once but under ten times. This rearrangement joins TRBV7-2 to TRBJ2-7; D is undetermined. The CDR3 has 10 amino acids. Trimming cost V 10 bases and J 6 bases, with 10 bases left between them. The germline V gene has CDR1 SGHTA and CDR2 FQGNSA. The CDR3 is CATPRIEQYF. CDR3 nucleotide sequence: TGTGCCACCCCCCGCATCGAGCAGTACTTC.

The chain employs TRBV6-6 and TRBJ2-4, with D possibly being TRBD1 or TRBD2 (5 bases each). The J call is uncertain, as TRBJ2-7 better fits the DNA end. There are 13 residues in the CDR3. Germline V gene sequence: CDR1 MNHNY, CDR2 SVGAGI (reference sequence). The CDR3 coding sequence is TGTGCCAGCCGACTTGGGGGAGAAAACGAGCAGTACTTC. Translated, it gives CASRLGGENEQYF.

The chain combines TRBV15 with TRBJ1-2; the D gene is possibly TRBD1 (6 bases). The CDR3 consists of 15 residues. Trimming pared 7 bases from V and 3 bases from J, leaving 18 bases between. The germline V gene encodes CDR1 LNHNV and CDR2 YYDKDF (reference sequence). The CDR3 DNA is TGTGCCACCAAACCGGAGATAGCAGGGGACTATGGCTACACCTTC. It translates to CATKPEIAGDYGYTF.

The chain joins TRBV10-3 to TRBJ2-5; 12 bases align to TRBD1. The CDR3 is made up of 15 amino acids. V shed 6 bases and J 11 bases; nucleotides not matched to a gene: 13. CDR1 and CDR2 (germline): ENHRY, SYGVKD. This CDR3 reads CAIRTGTGGINEQYF. Here the CDR3 DNA reads TGTGCCATCAGAACCGGGACAGGGGGCATCAATGAGCAGTACTTC.

The chain is built from TRBV5-1 and TRBJ2-7; 12 bases align to TRBD1. The CDR3 contains 15 residues. V was pared by 7 bases and J by 2 bases, with 7 bases of the junction left unmatched. CDR1 is SGHRS and CDR2 is YFSETQ in the germline V gene. The CDR3 is CASQAGTGGPYEQYF. Here the CDR3 DNA reads TGCGCCAGCCAAGCCGGGACAGGGGGCCCCTACGAGCAGTACTTC. The whole variable domain, remainder taken from reference TRBV5-1 and TRBJ2-7, is KAGVTQTPRYLIKTRGQQVTLSCSPISGHRSVSWYQQTPGQGLQFLFEYFSETQRNKGNFPGRFSGRQFSNSRSEMNVSTLELGDSALYLCASQAGTGGPYEQYFGPGTRLTVT.

The chain has TRBV20-1 and TRBJ2-7, with TRBD2 identical over 8 bases. V was pared by 3 bases and J by 3 bases, with 16 bases of the junction left unmatched. The CDR3 is 17 residues long. From germline, CDR1 is DFQATT and CDR2 SNEGSKA (reference sequence). This chain's CDR3 is CSASRLGVAGTFYEQYF. The CDR3 coding sequence is TGCAGTGCTAGTCGTTTGGGGGTAGCGGGGACTTTCTACGAGCAGTACTTC.

The J gene is TRBJ2-4, the V gene TRBV27; D may be TRBD1 (6 bases). Trimming took 6 bases from V and 4 from J, leaving 19 bases between them. The CDR3 spans 16 residues. Germline assignment: CDR1 MNHEY and CDR2 SMNVEV (reference sequence). As DNA, the CDR3 is TGTGCCAGCAGCTTCCGTGGGGACGACAGGAAAAACATTCAGTACTTC. Translation gives CASSFRGDDRKNIQYF.

The chain joins TRBV30 to TRBJ2-1; D call uncertain. Per germline, CDR1 GTSNPN and CDR2 SVGIG (reference sequence). This CDR3 has 12 amino acids. V shed 2 bases and J shed 4 bases, with 6 bases lying between them. CDR3 sequence: CAWSLGYNEQFF. CDR3 bases: TGTGCCTGGAGTCTAGGGTACAATGAGCAGTTCTTC.

J is TRBJ2-2 and V is TRBV9; 7 bases agree with TRBD2. V trimming: 2 bases; J trimming: 1 base; junction bases outside the gene matches: 8. The CDR3 has 17 residues. Per germline, CDR1 SGDLS and CDR2 YYNGEE. The CDR3 sequence is CASSVSPGLKNTGELFF. The CDR3 nucleotides read TGTGCCAGCAGCGTCTCACCGGGACTAAAGAACACCGGGGAGCTGTTTTTT.